This section outlines one T cell receptor beta chain sequence together with its context. The CDR3 has 15 residues. Trimming removed 5 bases from V and 7 bases from J, with 17 bases in between. From germline, CDR1 is MDHEN and CDR2 SYDVKM. Data came from immunoSEQ multiplex PCR; TCRdb stores just in-frame clones and leaves some out. Altogether 70,000 to 100,000 clones are present, around 93% being singletons, with the ten largest covering around 1.4%. The data derive from a study of T cell changes during pregnancy in multiple sclerosis. This specimen consisted of peripheral blood, obtained in the third trimester of pregnancy. This sequence was found in a female donor in good health, enrolled as a control in a pregnancy study. The J gene is TRBJ1-4, the V gene TRBV28, with D possibly matching TRBD1 (5 bases). The CDR3 bases are TGTGCCAGCAGTCCCCCCCGCCAGGGAGGTGAAAAACTGTTTTTT. Translated: CASSPPRQGGEKLFF. The complete variable domain, with remaining parts taken from reference TRBV28 and TRBJ1-4, reads DVKVTQSSRYLVKRTGEKVFLECVQDMDHENMFWYRQDPGLGLRLIYFSYDVKMKEKGDIPEGYSVSREKKERFSLILESASTNQTSMYLCASSPPRQGGEKLFFGSGTQLSVL.